Below, 26 T cell receptor beta chains from the same sample are listed, as sequenced in a study of blood T cell repertoires in COVID-19. Repertoires were generated with immunoSEQ multiplex PCR, while TCRdb's copy carries only in-frame clones and drops some. The sample has approximately 280,000 clones, around 86% seen once. The specimen was peripheral blood. These receptors were collected from a man aged 45-65 years with acute or convalescent COVID-19.

The gene calls are TRBV20-1 and TRBJ1-1, with D perhaps TRBD1 (6 bases). In germline, CDR1 is DFQATT, CDR2 SNEGSKA (reference sequence). The V and J ends lost 3 bases and 0 bases respectively, with 11 bases between them. The CDR3 consists of 14 residues. For the CDR3, the DNA is TGCAGTGCTAGTCGGGGACACTTGAACACTGAAGCTTTCTTT. This codes for CSASRGHLNTEAFF.

This chain uses TRBV6-5 with TRBJ2-7, with TRBD1 matching 10 bases. With V trimmed by 6 bases and J by 5 bases, 10 bases remained unmatched. The CDR3 runs 15 residues. CDR1 and CDR2 from the germline V gene are MNHEY and SVGAGI. CDR3 protein: CASRHPGQGFHEQYF. The CDR3 DNA follows: TGTGCCAGCAGGCACCCGGGACAGGGGTTTCACGAGCAGTACTTC.

This rearrangement joins TRBV5-5 to TRBJ2-1, with D uncertain. V was clipped by 3 bases and J by 0 bases, with 10 bases between them. Looked up from germline, CDR1 is SGHKS and CDR2 is YYEKEE (reference sequence). CDR3 length: 15 amino acids. The CDR3 DNA sequence: TGTGCCAGCAGCTCGTCACCTACCTCCTACAATGAGCAGTTCTTC. Translated, it gives CASSSSPTSYNEQFF.

This chain connects TRBV6-5 to TRBJ2-6; D remains unclear. Trimming stripped 6 bases from V and 4 bases from J, with 7 bases between. Germline V gene lookup returns CDR1 MNHEY and CDR2 SVGAGI. This CDR3 contains 13 residues. Here the CDR3 reads CASRAAGANVLTF. The CDR3 DNA reads as TGTGCCAGCAGGGCTGCCGGGGCCAACGTCCTGACTTTC.

The chain uses TRBV5-1 and TRBJ2-2, with 8 positions matching TRBD2. The J segment lost 4 bases and the V segment lost 4 bases, leaving 9 bases of the junction unmatched. The CDR3 covers 16 residues. The germline V gene has CDR1 SGHRS and CDR2 YFSETQ. This CDR3 reads CASSATGGPSTGELFF. The CDR3 DNA reads as TGCGCCAGCAGCGCCACGGGGGGGCCTAGCACCGGGGAGCTGTTTTTT.

This chain connects TRBV30 to TRBJ2-6; possibly TRBD1 for D (5 bases). Trimming stripped 0 bases from V and 2 bases from J, with 8 bases between. Germline CDR1 is GTSNPN and CDR2 is SVGIG (reference sequence). This CDR3 is built from 15 residues. The CDR3 coding sequence is TGTGCCTGGAGTGTTAAAGGGGCTGGGGCCAACGTCCTGACTTTC. It encodes CAWSVKGAGANVLTF.

The table lists this clone with a count of one. The chain couples TRBV9 to TRBJ2-7, with no clear D. The V gene's germline CDR1 is SGDLS and CDR2 YYNGEE. This CDR3 has 15 amino acids. V dropped 0 bases and J dropped 1 base, with 11 bases sitting between them. The DNA of the CDR3 is TGTGCCAGCAGCGTAGGCGGCGGCCGTTCCTACGAGCAGTACTTC. Protein: CASSVGGGRSYEQYF.

The chain is built from TRBV7-3 and TRBJ2-2, with 9 bases that match TRBD2. J gave up 7 bases and V 6 bases, and 12 bases lay outside the gene matches. CDR1 is SGHTA and CDR2 is FQGTGA in the germline V gene. The CDR3 consists of 16 residues. The DNA for the CDR3 is TGTGCCAGCAGACGAGAGCCTAGCGGGGAAGGCGGGGAGCTGTTTTTT. Encoded protein: CASRREPSGEGGELFF.

The chain has TRBV6-1 and TRBJ2-7; D is perhaps TRBD1 (5 bases). Germline CDR1 and CDR2: MNHNS and SASEGT. There are 13 residues in the CDR3. With 2 bases removed from V and 3 bases from J, the gap between germline ends came to 8 bases. CDR3 sequence (DNA): TGTGCCAGCAGTGAAAGGACACACTACGAGCAGTACTTC. Protein sequence: CASSERTHYEQYF.

In regard to this clone: One end of the junction is discordant with germline, which a read error may explain. The rearrangement links TRBV7-7 to TRBJ2-3; TRBD2 might be the D (5 bases). The CDR3 has 14 residues. The V gene's germline CDR1 is SSHAT and CDR2 FNYEAQ (reference sequence). The CDR3 sequence is CASSFGLVTDTQYF. The CDR3 DNA reads TGTGCTAGCAGCTTCGGACTTGTCACAGATACGCAGTATTTT.

The rearrangement uses TRBV15 and TRBJ2-3; no clear D. This CDR3 contains 12 residues. The germline V gene has CDR1 LNHNV and CDR2 YYDKDF (reference sequence). V lost 2 bases and J 4 bases, leaving 4 bases between the germline ends. CDR3 protein: CATSRRSDTQYF. The CDR3 DNA reads TGTGCCACCAGCAGACGTTCAGATACGCAGTATTTT.

V usage is TRBV15 and J usage is TRBJ1-1; no clear D. The ends were cut back, 1 base at V and 5 bases at J, with 11 bases in the middle. CDR3 length: 14 residues. Germline-derived CDR1 and CDR2 are LNHNV and YYDKDF (reference sequence). CDR3 sequence: CATSRARAGTEAFF. CDR3 bases: TGTGCCACCAGCAGAGCCCGAGCGGGGACTGAAGCTTTCTTT.

This chain joins TRBV19 and TRBJ2-5; D perhaps matches TRBD2 (6 bases). V lost 3 bases, J lost 7 bases, and 12 bases lay in between. Germline CDR1 reads LNHDA; CDR2 reads SQIVND (reference sequence). CDR3 length equals 13 residues. The CDR3 coding sequence is TGTGCCAGTAGTATCGGAGGGCATGCGACCCAGTACTTC. Protein sequence: CASSIGGHATQYF. Supplemented by reference TRBV19 and TRBJ2-5, the full variable domain reads DGGITQSPKYLFRKEGQNVTLSCEQNLNHDAMYWYRQDPGQGLRLIYYSQIVNDFQKGDIAEGYSVSREKKESFPLTVTSAQKNPTAFYLCASSIGGHATQYFGPGTRLLVL.

The chain is built from TRBV29-1 and TRBJ1-1, with TRBD1 matching over 7 bases. The CDR3 loop spans 13 amino acids. The germline V gene has CDR1 SQVTM and CDR2 ANQGSEA. The V and J ends lost 7 bases and 4 bases, in that order; junction bases with no gene match: 9. CDR3 in amino acids: CSGEQGLATEAFF. The CDR3 DNA reads as TGCAGCGGCGAACAGGGGTTGGCCACTGAAGCTTTCTTT.

The genes are TRBV24-1 and TRBJ2-1, with D possibly matching TRBD1 (6 bases). V shed 3 bases and J shed 8 bases, with 10 bases lying between them. In germline, CDR1 is KGHDR, CDR2 SFDVKD. This CDR3 is built from 13 residues. The CDR3 DNA is TGTGCCACCAGTGATCGGACAGTCGATGAGCAGTTCTTC. It translates to CATSDRTVDEQFF.

The V gene is TRBV18, the J gene TRBJ2-3, with 9 bases fitting TRBD2. The V gene end was trimmed by 2 bases and the J gene end by 2 bases; junction bases not matched to a gene: 8. Per the germline V gene, CDR1 is KGHSH and CDR2 is LQKENI. CDR3 length: 17 amino acids. The CDR3 bases are TGTGCCAGCTCACCAAAGCAGCGGGGGGCGAACACAGATACGCAGTATTTT. Its protein is CASSPKQRGANTDTQYF.

V is TRBV19 and J is TRBJ2-2, with 8 bases lining up with TRBD1. This CDR3 is 17 amino acids long. Germline CDR1 LNHDA, CDR2 SQIVND (reference sequence). With 5 bases clipped from V and 3 bases from J, the junction kept 11 bases outside the gene matches. The CDR3 reads CASSPPAGGRDTGELFF. CDR3 DNA: TGTGCCAGTAGTCCACCGGCAGGGGGCCGCGACACCGGGGAGCTGTTTTTT.

The rearrangement uses TRBV12-3 or TRBV12-4 and TRBJ2-7; D uncertain. Trimming stripped 6 bases from V and 1 base from J, with 7 bases between. The CDR3 length is 12 residues. The CDR3 reads CASSTSSYEQYF. In DNA, the CDR3 is TGTGCCAGCAGCACATCGTCCTACGAGCAGTACTTC.

The chain uses TRBV29-1 and TRBJ2-1; D is possibly TRBD1 (5 bases). The CDR3 sequence is 14 residues long. V shed 6 bases and J shed 4 bases, with 16 bases lying between them. CDR1 SQVTM and CDR2 ANQGSEA come from the germline V gene. CDR3 coding DNA: TGCAGCGTGGGGCAAGTTGACAAGTACAATGAGCAGTTCTTC. Translated: CSVGQVDKYNEQFF.

The chain carries TRBV30 and TRBJ1-1, with TRBD1 matching over 9 bases. The CDR3 is 14 residues long. From germline, CDR1 is GTSNPN and CDR2 SVGIG (reference sequence). V shed 2 bases and J 6 bases; nucleotides not matched to a gene: 7. DNA of the CDR3: TGTGCCTGGAGTACCGGGACAGGGCAGCCTGAAGCTTTCTTT. This encodes CAWSTGTGQPEAFF.

CDR3 in amino acids: CASSLQGTDTQYF. The DNA of the CDR3 is TGTGCCAGCAGCTTACAGGGAACAGATACGCAGTATTTT. The chain couples TRBV5-4 to TRBJ2-3; D possibly corresponds to TRBD1 (6 bases). The CDR3 totals 13 residues. V shed 2 bases and J shed 3 bases, with 7 bases lying between them. Looked up from germline, CDR1 is SGHNT and CDR2 is YYREEE (reference sequence).

The chain joins TRBV3-1 (or the pseudogene TRBV3-2) to TRBJ2-1; 8 nucleotides agree with TRBD2. The junction had 7 bases not matched to a gene; V was cut back by 0 bases and J by 3 bases. Looked up from germline, CDR1 is LGHDT and CDR2 is YNNKEL (reference sequence). The CDR3 loop spans 17 amino acids. In nucleotides, the CDR3 is TGTGCCAGCAGCCAAGACCGTGGGAGCGGGGGCTACAATGAGCAGTTCTTC. This codes for CASSQDRGSGGYNEQFF.

The chain joins TRBV29-1 to TRBJ2-3; D is undetermined. Germline loops: CDR1 SQVTM, CDR2 ANQGSEA. This CDR3 has 13 amino acids. The germline V and J ends were trimmed by 5 bases and 4 bases, with 13 bases remaining between them. The CDR3 reads CSVFLGAPDTQYF. The CDR3 DNA reads TGCAGCGTTTTTCTAGGAGCGCCAGATACGCAGTATTTT.

This clone has more than one count but fewer than ten. V gene TRBV12-3 or TRBV12-4 combines with J gene TRBJ1-1, with D possibly being TRBD1 (6 bases). V was pared by 6 bases and J by 6 bases, with 8 bases between. This CDR3 contains 11 residues. The CDR3 spells CASRTGSEAFF. DNA of the CDR3: TGTGCCAGCAGAACAGGGTCTGAAGCTTTCTTT.

The J gene is TRBJ2-3, the V gene TRBV2; 9 positions match TRBD2. After removal of 8 bases from V and 4 bases from J, the junction contained 19 bases not matched to a gene. This CDR3 contains 18 residues. Germline V gene lookup returns CDR1 SNHLY and CDR2 FYNNEI. The CDR3 nucleotides are TGTGCCAGCCTAAGGGAAATAGCGGGGGCCCATGGGGCAGATACGCAGTATTTT. Its translation: CASLREIAGAHGADTQYF.

This sequence joins TRBV12-3 or TRBV12-4 and TRBJ1-2; no clear D gene. V was cut by 5 bases and J by 0 bases, with 7 bases left in between. The CDR3 runs to 13 residues. The CDR3 DNA reads as TGTGCCAGCAGTGAGATCTCTAACTATGGCTACACCTTC. Amino acids: CASSEISNYGYTF.